The 29 T cell receptor beta chains below all came from one sample that was sequenced in a study of cytomegalovirus exposure and HLA in healthy donors. PCR employed 60 Vbeta and 13 Jbeta primers. Produced via immunoSEQ multiplex PCR; TCRdb's table is partial and in-frame only. The sample gives around 60,000 clones, roughly 70% of which show up once; roughly 25% is in the top ten. The sequenced material came from PBMCs. Receptors were obtained from a man in his forties or fifties in good health and CMV-seropositive.

This sequence joins TRBV10-1 and TRBJ2-7, with TRBD2 identical over 10 bases. With 6 bases clipped from V and 4 bases from J, the junction kept 3 bases outside the gene matches. The CDR3 is made up of 13 amino acids. CDR1 is WNHNN and CDR2 is SYGVQD in the germline V gene (reference sequence). CDR3 in DNA: TGCGCCAGCAGCAAACTAGCGGGGTACGAGCAGTACTTC. Its translation is CASSKLAGYEQYF.

The chain is built from TRBV7-8 and TRBJ2-3, with 14 bases identical to TRBD2. The junction had 10 bases not matched to a gene; V was cut back by 2 bases and J by 6 bases. CDR3 size: 18 residues. Germline CDR1 is SGHVS and CDR2 is FQNEAQ. For the CDR3, the DNA is TGTGCCAGCAGCTTAACCAGGACTAGCGGGGGGCGGAGGGATACGCAGTATTTT. Amino acids: CASSLTRTSGGRRDTQYF. Looking up the rest from reference TRBV7-8 and TRBJ2-3 gives the full variable domain: GAGVSQSPRYKVAKRGQDVALRCDPISGHVSLFWYQQALGQGPEFLTYFQNEAQLDKSGLPSDRFFAERPEGSVSTLKIQRTQQEDSAVYLCASSLTRTSGGRRDTQYFGPGTRLTVL.

V and J are TRBV7-9 and TRBJ2-3; D is unclear. This CDR3 contains 12 residues. Germline CDR1 reads SEHNR; CDR2 reads FQNEAQ (reference sequence). V lost 2 bases, J lost 5 bases, and 5 bases lay in between. The CDR3 spells CASSLSGDTQYF. The CDR3, as DNA: TGTGCCAGCAGCTTATCAGGAGATACGCAGTATTTT.

This clone was found once. This sequence joins TRBV11-3 and TRBJ2-1; D possibly corresponds to TRBD2 (7 bases). The V gene lost 5 bases and the J gene lost 9 bases, with 14 bases spanning the gap. CDR1 and CDR2 from the germline V gene are SGHNT and YENEEA. The CDR3 spans 13 residues. The CDR3 region is CASSRGGTTEQFF. CDR3 DNA sequence: TGTGCCAGCAGCAGGGGGGGGACAACTGAGCAGTTCTTC. Full variable domain (remainder filled in from reference TRBV11-3 and TRBJ2-1): EAGVVQSPRYKIIEKKQPVAFWCNPISGHNTLYWYLQNLGQGPELLIRYENEEAVDDSQLPKDRFSAERLKGVDSTLKIQPAELGDSAVYLCASSRGGTTEQFFGPGTRLTVL.

In this sample, this clone turned up a few times. The rearrangement uses TRBV11-2 and TRBJ2-7; 12 bases align to TRBD1. Germline V gives CDR1 SGHAT, CDR2 FQNNGV. The CDR3 extends over 15 amino acids. V lost 5 bases and J lost 4; bases outside the gene matches: 6. DNA for the CDR3: TGTGCCAGCAGCCCCGGGACAGGGGGCAGGTACGAGCAGTACTTC. Protein: CASSPGTGGRYEQYF.

The CDR3: CASSPRQGETQYF. In DNA, the CDR3 is TGTGCCAGCAGCCCTCGACAGGGGGAGACCCAGTACTTC. J is TRBJ2-5 and V is TRBV28, with TRBD1 identical over 8 bases. CDR3 length: 13 residues. V was pared by 6 bases and J by 5 bases, with 5 bases of the junction left unmatched. Germline CDR1 reads MDHEN; CDR2 reads SYDVKM.

This clone was recorded once. The rearrangement joins TRBV6-6 to TRBJ1-5, with 7 bases fitting TRBD1. CDR3 length: 15 amino acids. The ends lost 0 bases at V and 2 bases at J; junction bases unmatched: 1. Germline loops: CDR1 MNHNY, CDR2 SVGAGI (reference sequence). The CDR3 bases are TGTGCCAGCAGTTACTCTGGACAGGGCAATCAGCCCCAGCATTTT. Its translation: CASSYSGQGNQPQHF.

This clone came up a few times. V usage is TRBV27 and J usage is TRBJ1-2, with a possible D match to TRBD1 (6 bases). Per the germline V gene, CDR1 is MNHEY and CDR2 is SMNVEV (reference sequence). The CDR3 length is 14 residues. V lost 3 bases, J lost 7 bases, and 15 bases lay in between. The CDR3 is CASSLGLGARGYTF. In nucleotides, the CDR3 is TGTGCCAGCAGTTTGGGGTTGGGGGCACGTGGCTACACCTTC.

V and J are TRBV27 and TRBJ2-5; 7 nucleotides align to TRBD2. The junction had 17 bases not matched to a gene; V was cut back by 5 bases and J by 5 bases. This CDR3 spans 17 amino acids. Germline CDR1 MNHEY, CDR2 SMNVEV (reference sequence). CDR3 bases: TGTGCCAGCAGTCCCACTCCGCCCCTAGCGGCCCGGGAGACCCAGTACTTC. Protein product: CASSPTPPLAARETQYF.

This clone was counted only a few times. The chain recombines TRBV14 with TRBJ2-1, with TRBD2 matching over 9 bases. V trimming: 0 bases; J trimming: 3 bases; junction bases outside the gene matches: 6. In germline, CDR1 is SGHDN, CDR2 FVKESK. The CDR3 covers 17 residues. For the CDR3, the DNA is TGTGCCAGCAGCCAAGAGTTGGAGACTAGCGGCTACAATGAGCAGTTCTTC. This codes for CASSQELETSGYNEQFF.

This chain uses TRBV7-2 with TRBJ2-7; TRBD1 matches 11 bases. This CDR3 contains 15 residues. The trim removed 5 bases at V and 3 bases at J, leaving 6 bases unmatched. Germline CDR1 is SGHTA and CDR2 is FQGNSA. CDR3 sequence reads: CASSGQGAIVYEQYF. The DNA for the CDR3 is TGTGCCAGCAGCGGACAGGGGGCGATAGTCTACGAGCAGTACTTC.

In regard to this clone: The germline gene is not matched at one end of the junction; a read error may be the cause. In the same sample, other DNA sequences code for this CDR3. The chain has TRBV5-4 and TRBJ1-1; no clear D gene. The V gene's germline CDR1 is SGHNT and CDR2 YYREEE (reference sequence). This CDR3 comprises 12 residues. CDR3 sequence (DNA): TGTGCCAGCACGGGGATGAACACTGAAGCCTTCTTT. This codes for CASTGMNTEAFF. Full variable domain (remainder filled in from reference TRBV5-4 and TRBJ1-1): ETGVTQSPTHLIKTRGQQVTLRCSSQSGHNTVSWYQQALGQGPQFIFQYYREEENGRGNFPPRFSGLQFPNYSSELNVNALELDDSALYLCASTGMNTEAFFGQGTRLTVV.

V is TRBV11-2 and J is TRBJ1-1; no clear D gene. The CDR3 sequence is 14 residues long. Germline loops: CDR1 SGHAT, CDR2 FQNNGV. Trimming removed 7 bases from V and 5 bases from J, with 17 bases in between. The CDR3 DNA is TGTGCCAGCACCCCCGGAGGGAGATGGACTGAAGCTTTCTTT. It yields the protein CASTPGGRWTEAFF.

The chain recombines TRBV19 with TRBJ1-4; TRBD1 matches at 7 bases. Germline CDR1 reads LNHDA; CDR2 reads SQIVND (reference sequence). With V trimmed by 11 bases and J by 0 bases, 12 bases remained unmatched. The CDR3 consists of 16 residues. As DNA, the CDR3 is TGTGCCCGCCCCCCGGGACAGCGATCAACTAATGAAAAACTGTTTTTT. Translation: CARPPGQRSTNEKLFF.

The chain employs TRBV10-3 and TRBJ2-7, with a weak D call TRBD1 (6 bases). The CDR3 extends over 14 amino acids. CDR1 and CDR2 (germline): ENHRY, SYGVKD. V was trimmed by 8 bases and J by 3 bases, leaving 17 bases between them. The DNA of the CDR3 is TGTGCCATCTTAAAGGGGGACGAAGGCTACGAGCAGTACTTC. Protein: CAILKGDEGYEQYF.

The gene calls are TRBV27 and TRBJ1-6, with D maybe TRBD1 (5 bases). Germline V CDR1 and CDR2: MNHEY, SMNVEV (reference sequence). With 6 bases removed from V and 5 bases from J, the gap between germline ends came to 17 bases. The CDR3 runs 16 residues. The CDR3 DNA is TGTGCCAGCAGGGGTAGGGGTCGGTCAGATAATTCACCCCTCCACTTT. Translated, it gives CASRGRGRSDNSPLHF.

The gene calls are TRBV5-4 and TRBJ1-1; D gene uncertain. V gave up 0 bases and J gave up 5 bases, with 11 bases separating them. The CDR3 is 14 residues long. CDR1 and CDR2 from the germline V gene are SGHNT and YYREEE (reference sequence). In DNA form, the CDR3 reads TGTGCCAGCAGCTTGGACCCCGGGAATACTGAAGCTTTCTTT. Translated: CASSLDPGNTEAFF. The entire variable domain, with the rest obtained from reference TRBV5-4 and TRBJ1-1, is as follows: ETGVTQSPTHLIKTRGQQVTLRCSSQSGHNTVSWYQQALGQGPQFIFQYYREEENGRGNFPPRFSGLQFPNYSSELNVNALELDDSALYLCASSLDPGNTEAFFGQGTRLTVV.

This sequence joins TRBV4-1 and TRBJ2-6; TRBD1 aligns across 10 bases. Losses at the gene ends were 1 base for V and 3 bases for J; bases not matched to a gene: 6. CDR1 is MGHRA, CDR2 YSYEKL, per germline. CDR3 length: 18 residues. The CDR3 DNA follows: TGCGCCAGCAGCCAAGTTACCGGGACAGGGGTTGGGGCCAACGTCCTGACTTTC. Amino acids: CASSQVTGTGVGANVLTF.

V is TRBV28 and J is TRBJ2-5; the D is unclear. Trimming removed 6 bases from V and 4 bases from J, with 21 bases in between. The CDR3 consists of 16 residues. Germline V lookup: CDR1 MDHEN, CDR2 SYDVKM. The CDR3 sequence: CASRSTFFQAGETQYF. CDR3 coding DNA: TGTGCCAGCAGATCTACATTTTTCCAGGCCGGAGAGACCCAGTACTTC.

This chain uses TRBV5-6 with TRBJ2-1, with TRBD2 matching 10 bases. The CDR3 is 15 amino acids. V lost 1 base, J lost 6 bases, and 4 bases stayed unmatched. Germline V gene lookup returns CDR1 SGHDT and CDR2 YYEEEE. CDR3 in DNA: TGTGCCAGCAGCTTGAGGCTAGCGGGAGCCAATGAGCAGTTCTTC. Translating gives CASSLRLAGANEQFF.

This clone was found once. Germline and junction disagree at one end, which may indicate a read error. The chain has TRBV7-9 and TRBJ1-3, with TRBD1 as a possible D gene (6 bases). This CDR3 is 17 amino acids long. Germline V gives CDR1 SEHNR, CDR2 FQNEAQ (reference sequence). For the CDR3, the DNA is TGTGCCAGCAGCCTCGGACAGCCCCGGGGTGCTGGAAACAACATATATTTT. It yields the protein CASSLGQPRGAGNNIYF.

The rearrangement uses TRBV7-8 and TRBJ1-1; no clear D. Trimming removed 5 bases from V and 8 bases from J, with 21 bases in between. Germline V gives CDR1 SGHVS, CDR2 FQNEAQ. This CDR3 contains 15 residues. The CDR3 DNA reads as TGTGCCAGCAGCCCGCGTGTCGCGCCTCCCAAGGAAGCTTTCTTT. This gives the protein CASSPRVAPPKEAFF.

This chain uses TRBV6-1 with TRBJ1-5; D possibly corresponds to TRBD1 (5 bases). The CDR3 loop spans 15 amino acids. Germline V gene sequence: CDR1 MNHNS, CDR2 SASEGT. Trimming cost V 0 bases and J 7 bases, with 13 bases left between them. CDR3: CASSEAKGLGQPQHF. CDR3 DNA sequence: TGTGCCAGCAGTGAAGCCAAGGGGCTGGGGCAGCCCCAGCATTTT.

The V gene is TRBV5-1, the J gene TRBJ2-3; the match to TRBD2 covers 8 bases. The V gene end was trimmed by 2 bases and the J gene end by 4 bases; junction bases not matched to a gene: 3. Germline-derived CDR1 and CDR2 are SGHRS and YFSETQ. The CDR3 is made up of 14 amino acids. The CDR3 spells CASSFSGRADTQYF. The DNA for the CDR3 is TGCGCCAGCAGCTTTTCCGGGAGGGCAGATACGCAGTATTTT.

The J gene is TRBJ1-2, the V gene TRBV5-1; 7 bases agree with TRBD1. This CDR3 is 15 amino acids long. Germline V gives CDR1 SGHRS, CDR2 YFSETQ. After removal of 2 bases from V and 7 bases from J, the junction contained 11 bases not matched to a gene. DNA of the CDR3: TGCGCCAGCAGCTTCGGACAGGCAGCTGTTGTTGGCTACACCTTC. Translating gives CASSFGQAAVVGYTF.

This clone turned up a few times. The genes are TRBV5-1 and TRBJ1-4; 7 bases line up with TRBD1. The CDR3 length is 17 residues. CDR1 and CDR2 (germline): SGHRS, YFSETQ. The V gene end was trimmed by 0 bases and the J gene end by 0 bases; junction bases not matched to a gene: 5. CDR3 residues: CASSLGTGDSTNEKLFF. The CDR3 DNA is TGCGCCAGCAGCTTGGGAACAGGGGATTCAACTAATGAAAAACTGTTTTTT.

The chain uses TRBV10-3 and TRBJ1-4; 7 bases agree with TRBD1. Germline V gene sequence: CDR1 ENHRY, CDR2 SYGVKD. The CDR3 extends over 13 amino acids. The V gene end was trimmed by 6 bases and the J gene end by 7 bases; junction bases not matched to a gene: 5. The CDR3: CAIRGQLGEKLFF. CDR3 sequence (DNA): TGTGCCATCAGGGGACAGTTGGGTGAAAAACTGTTTTTT.

The V call is TRBV28, the J call TRBJ2-7; D ambiguous. Germline loops: CDR1 MDHEN, CDR2 SYDVKM. CDR3 size: 12 residues. The germline V and J ends were trimmed by 5 bases and 3 bases, with 8 bases remaining between them. CDR3 loop: CASSLQNYEQYF. The CDR3 DNA follows: TGTGCCAGCAGTCTCCAGAACTACGAGCAGTACTTC.

This clone was picked up one time. This sequence joins TRBV18 and TRBJ1-5; D might be TRBD1 (5 bases). V lost 4 bases to trimming and J lost 1 base, with 8 bases between them. The germline V gene encodes CDR1 KGHSH and CDR2 LQKENI. The CDR3 sequence is 14 residues long. CDR3 DNA sequence: TGTGCCAGCTCACACCGGGGGAGCAATCAGCCCCAGCATTTT. Its translation is CASSHRGSNQPQHF. The whole variable domain, filled in from reference TRBV18 and TRBJ1-5, reads NAGVMQNPRHLVRRRGQEARLRCSPMKGHSHVYWYRQLPEEGLKFMVYLQKENIIDESGMPKERFSAEFPKEGPSILRIQQVVRGDSAAYFCASSHRGSNQPQHFGDGTRLSIL.